Below are 17 T cell receptor beta chains sequenced from a single sample in a study of T cell responses to AZD1222 COVID-19 vaccine. The protocol was immunoSEQ multiplex PCR, while the TCRdb copy is restricted to in-frame clones and leaves out a portion. In the table there are about 100,000 clones, 88% of which are singletons. Sequencing used peripheral blood, obtained on day 0 of AZD1222 vaccination. These receptors originate from an adult in good health.

This clone has only one observation. The chain uses TRBV15 and TRBJ1-1; the D gene is possibly TRBD1 (5 bases). The CDR3 covers 16 residues. Germline lookup yields CDR1 LNHNV and CDR2 YYDKDF (reference sequence). Trimming left V 2 bases short and J 1 base short, with 14 bases between. The CDR3 region has the DNA TGTGCCACCAGCAGACCTTCGTGGGGCCGGAACACTGAAGCTTTCTTT. This codes for CATSRPSWGRNTEAFF.

CDR3 region: CASSRSGQSGYGYTF. The CDR3 DNA is TGTGCCAGCAGCCGCTCGGGACAGTCGGGCTATGGCTACACCTTC. The rearrangement joins TRBV14 to TRBJ1-2; 7 bases line up with TRBD1. Germline V CDR1 and CDR2: SGHDN, FVKESK. J was trimmed by 4 bases and V by 4 bases; bases with no gene match: 9. This CDR3 has 15 residues.

This chain joins TRBV4-3 and TRBJ2-5, with TRBD1 as a possible D gene (5 bases). Germline V lookup: CDR1 LGHNA, CDR2 YSLEER. Trimming pared 3 bases from V and 0 bases from J, leaving 8 bases between. The CDR3 covers 14 residues. Here the CDR3 reads CASSQRQYQETQYF. The DNA of the CDR3 is TGCGCCAGCAGCCAGAGACAGTACCAAGAGACCCAGTACTTC.

The V gene is TRBV6-5, the J gene TRBJ1-2; TRBD1 agrees at 11 bases. The CDR3 has 13 residues. Germline assignment: CDR1 MNHEY and CDR2 SVGAGI. Trimming at V came to 8 bases and at J to 3 bases, leaving 2 bases not matched to a gene. CDR3 amino acids: CASRTGGDYGYTF. The CDR3 bases are TGTGCCAGCCGGACAGGGGGCGACTATGGCTACACCTTC.

V and J are TRBV7-8 and TRBJ2-5; D ambiguous. The germline gives CDR1 SGHVS, CDR2 FQNEAQ. This CDR3 has 14 amino acids. V gave up 3 bases and J gave up 2 bases, with 10 bases separating them. As DNA, the CDR3 is TGTGCCAGCAGCTTCCGCGAAACACAAGAGACCCAGTACTTC. Residues: CASSFRETQETQYF.

Written as DNA, the CDR3 is TGTGCCAGCAGTTATTGGGGACAGAAAAACTATGGCTACACCTTC. Amino acid sequence: CASSYWGQKNYGYTF. The chain uses TRBV6-5 and TRBJ1-2, with 7 bases identical to TRBD1. In germline, CDR1 is MNHEY, CDR2 SVGAGI. There are 15 residues in the CDR3. V lost 3 bases, J lost 2 bases, and 6 bases stayed unmatched.

The chain employs TRBV11-2 and TRBJ2-3; TRBD2 matches 7 bases. CDR3 size: 14 residues. Germline V gives CDR1 SGHAT, CDR2 FQNNGV. V shed 1 base, J shed 8 bases, and the junction held 6 bases outside the gene matches. The CDR3 DNA sequence: TGTGCCAGCAGCTTAGGACGGGAGGTGGTTACGCAGTATTTT. It specifies CASSLGREVVTQYF.

This chain connects TRBV6-5 to TRBJ1-1; 7 bases are a match to TRBD1. The CDR3 runs to 14 residues. V trimming: 5 bases; J trimming: 5 bases; junction bases outside the gene matches: 8. Germline lookup yields CDR1 MNHEY and CDR2 SVGAGI. The CDR3 loop is CASSRDRVGTEAFF. The CDR3 DNA reads as TGTGCCAGCAGTAGAGACAGGGTGGGGACTGAAGCTTTCTTT.

The V gene is TRBV27, the J gene TRBJ1-1, with TRBD1 matching over 8 bases. Germline V gene lookup returns CDR1 MNHEY and CDR2 SMNVEV (reference sequence). J lost 4 bases, V lost 6 bases, and 1 base had no gene match. CDR3 size: 12 residues. CDR3 DNA: TGTGCCAGCAGCACAGGGGGCACTGAAGCTTTCTTT. Translation: CASSTGGTEAFF.

This chain connects TRBV18 to TRBJ1-1; the D gene is possibly TRBD1 (5 bases). V lost 4 bases and J 7 bases, leaving 25 bases between the germline ends. Looked up from germline, CDR1 is KGHSH and CDR2 is LQKENI. The CDR3 runs 17 residues. The chain's CDR3 is CASSRGTPGGGALEAFF. CDR3 DNA: TGTGCCAGCTCACGGGGGACCCCGGGGGGAGGAGCCCTTGAAGCTTTCTTT.

This clone was counted a single time. This chain joins TRBV6-4 and TRBJ2-1, with D possibly TRBD2 on 6 matching bases. Trimming shortened V by 9 bases and J by 4 bases, and 13 bases separated the two germline ends. Germline V gives CDR1 MRHNA, CDR2 SNTAGT. The length of the CDR3 is 13 residues. CDR3 nucleotide sequence: TGTGCCAGAACGGGACTCCCATACAATGAGCAGTTCTTC. Translated, it gives CARTGLPYNEQFF.

The rearrangement joins TRBV7-9 to TRBJ1-2; D unresolved. Germline-derived CDR1 and CDR2 are SEHNR and FQNEAQ (reference sequence). Trimming removed 5 bases from V and 8 bases from J, with 15 bases in between. The CDR3 runs 13 residues. The CDR3 DNA sequence: TGTGCCAGCAGCCCCTCCTGGGCGGAGGGCTACACCTTC. Translated, it gives CASSPSWAEGYTF.

The CDR3, as DNA: TGTGCCAGCAGTGAAGGGACAAGCCGGAATTCACCCCTCCACTTT. Translating gives CASSEGTSRNSPLHF. This chain links TRBV2 with TRBJ1-6; a possible D gene is TRBD1 (5 bases). This CDR3 is built from 15 residues. Trimming removed 1 base from V and 7 bases from J, with 11 bases in between. Germline CDR1 and CDR2: SNHLY and FYNNEI.

This chain links TRBV28 with TRBJ1-1, with TRBD1 identical over 10 bases. J was trimmed by 6 bases and V by 8 bases; bases with no gene match: 12. This CDR3 is 15 amino acids long. From germline, CDR1 is MDHEN and CDR2 SYDVKM. The CDR3 region has the DNA TGTGCCAGCGGAGACAGGGGGCGCGAGCGCGCTGAAGCTTTCTTT. Translated: CASGDRGRERAEAFF.

The V call is TRBV5-4, the J call TRBJ2-1, with TRBD2 identical over 9 bases. Germline V gene sequence: CDR1 SGHNT, CDR2 YYREEE (reference sequence). The CDR3 runs 16 residues. The J segment lost 4 bases and the V segment lost 4 bases, leaving 9 bases of the junction unmatched. CDR3 DNA: TGTGCCAGCAGCCCAAGAGCGGGAGGCATATACAATGAGCAGTTCTTC. This encodes CASSPRAGGIYNEQFF. Combining the CDR3 with reference TRBV5-4 and TRBJ2-1 gives the whole variable domain ETGVTQSPTHLIKTRGQQVTLRCSSQSGHNTVSWYQQALGQGPQFIFQYYREEENGRGNFPPRFSGLQFPNYSSELNVNALELDDSALYLCASSPRAGGIYNEQFFGPGTRLTVL.

The chain employs TRBV11-2 and TRBJ2-1, with D perhaps matching TRBD2 (6 bases). Germline V CDR1 and CDR2: SGHAT, FQNNGV. This CDR3 spans 15 amino acids. V shed 10 bases and J shed 2 bases, with 18 bases lying between them. CDR3 in DNA: TGTGCCACAACGCGTCGGGAGTTGACCTACAATGAGCAGTTCTTC. It is translated as CATTRRELTYNEQFF.

The chain recombines TRBV5-1 with TRBJ1-1, with D possibly matching TRBD1 (6 bases). This CDR3 is built from 17 residues. V gave up 0 bases and J gave up 1 base, with 16 bases separating them. CDR1 SGHRS and CDR2 YFSETQ come from the germline V gene. The CDR3 nucleotides are TGCGCCAGCAGCTTGGAGTGGGACACGCTTTCGAACACTGAAGCTTTCTTT. The encoded protein is CASSLEWDTLSNTEAFF.